This TCR beta chain was obtained from a study of PD-1 blockade in classical Hodgkin lymphoma. Across the study: Nivolumab 3 mg/kg was given intravenously every 2 weeks. General study findings and limits: Patients who initiated nivolumab within 1 year of ASCT were excluded. CD4+ TCR diversity rose significantly by C4D1, and CD8+ TCR diversity did not. Although disease activity or prior therapy may be involved, causes of the repertoire differences remain undefined.

Assay used: immunoSEQ multiplex PCR; TCRdb lists only in-frame clones, some missing. The data contain some 96,000 clones, roughly 92% of them singletons. All trial patients relapsed after autologous stem cell transplantation. V gave up 6 bases and J gave up 0 bases; unmatched junction bases: 7. Looked up from germline, CDR1 is SGHRS and CDR2 is YFSETQ. This CDR3 contains 15 residues. A word on this clone: Its matching antigen is unknown.

The chain recombines TRBV5-1 with TRBJ2-3; 7 bases line up with TRBD1. The clonotype originates from a human donor with classical Hodgkin lymphoma. The sequencing used peripheral blood mononuclear cells (PBMCs), collected at baseline. CDR3 DNA sequence: TGCGCCAGCATAACAGGGGACCCGAGCACAGATACGCAGTATTTT. It specifies CASITGDPSTDTQYF.